This T cell receptor (beta chain) was retrieved from a study of cytomegalovirus exposure and HLA in healthy donors (dated 2017 in TCRdb). General notes on the study: In an earlier analysis of under 750 of the donors, roughly 300 Gb of sequence data and 117 million unique TCR beta sequences from about 180 million T cells were reported. Of the roughly 400 genotyped donors, 70% to 90% were placed in the genetic ancestry cluster associated with self-reported Caucasian donors. Roughly 5 DR-DQ haplotypes were handled as single units for association and clustering because linkage in the cohort was strong. To decide whether each TCR beta V gene segment behaved as functional or pseudogenic, an earlier analysis of over 500 of the donors relied on high-throughput TCR beta sequencing. Both class I and class II loci were covered by HLA typing, at four-digit resolution. Rather than drawing on any new phenotypic data, the later analysis identified candidate immune exposures from TCR beta sequences and the way those sequences occurred across donors. The study aimed to test whether cataloging public T cell receptors could reveal signatures of past pathogen exposure. The number of typed donors differed by locus: 629-630 for A, B, C, DRB1 and DQB1; 522 for DQA1; 600 to 610 for DPA1; and 450 to 480 for DPB1. Across around 400 genotyped donors of the cohort, an average of about 200,000 unique TCR beta nucleotide sequences per donor were sequenced, and roughly a sixth of those sequences were non-productive. All discovery cohort repertoires had been generated using a single sequencing platform. Donor age, sex, ethnicity and CMV serostatus were collected together with the repertoire data. The T cell repertoires of under 750 subjects were profiled by immunosequencing and related to cytomegalovirus serostatus. To study patterns of TCR occurrence, a later analysis re-analyzed previously published TCR beta repertoires from hundreds of donors and added high-resolution HLA genotyping. High-throughput TCR immunosequencing, statistical association of individual TCRs with disease status, and machine learning were combined to predict cytomegalovirus infection status. An early release that covered fewer than 800 HLA-typed donors contained 250 to 350 gigabases of sequencing data and 65 million to 100 million unique TCR sequences. A later genetic analysis took genome-wide SNP genotypes for about 55% of the roughly 670 donors and used that subset as a discovery cohort. Along with the approximately 600-subject first cohort, a separate validation cohort of over a hundred different subjects was used. General study outcomes and caveats: The classifier was reported to diagnose cytomegalovirus status with high specificity and sensitivity in both the original cohort and the validation cohort. Linkage disequilibrium might explain the correlated functional status among segregating V segments, but an unknown experimental factor could not be ruled out. Some IMGT-functional V segments, including TRBV6-2 and TRBV6-3, could not be distinguished by the 87-base-pair reads and were therefore excluded. Sequencing depth was assumed to be roughly uniform across donors in the presence/absence analyses, though that assumption may not hold. A further reported finding was that TCR beta sequences accurately predicted the HLA-A and HLA-B alleles for most subjects in the first cohort. The study gave a list of some 150 TCR beta chains associated with cytomegalovirus. Most CMV-associated TCR beta chains appeared to be HLA-restricted in a later analysis, and the HLA associations seemed to be driven largely by CMV exposure. Because counts were too low, 15 to 20 rarely observed V segments, including chromosome 9 orphons, were excluded from the earlier analysis of 500 to 700 of the donors. In vitro tests confirmed that three of the cytomegalovirus-associated TCR beta chains recognize cytomegalovirus antigens. A cluster of highly shared sequence variants was judged likely to be a technical artifact of the sequencing pipeline. When HLA alleles, especially DR and DQ, strongly co-occurred, attributing TCR associations to individual alleles was difficult. Only TCR beta chains were sequenced in this cohort, and the absence of alpha or paired-chain data limited detectable features. Several of the top co-occurrence clusters appeared to be linked to parvovirus B19, influenza, CMV and Epstein-Barr virus, according to a later analysis. The authors suggested that the approach could potentially be extended to other disease states and immunological phenotypes. Because some donors lacked HLA typing at each locus, the association tests relied only on the typed subset. An earlier analysis of 587 of the donors showed that most TCR beta V segments appeared in productive rearrangements either about 87% or about 30% of the time, which broadly matched IMGT annotations. A later analysis associated about 18,000 TCR beta sequences with specific HLA alleles at a false discovery rate of 0.05. CMV serostatus was the only immune exposure information available for the cohort. In a later analysis, TCR association rates were found to vary across HLA loci, with the most associated TCRs seen for DRB1 alleles and the fewest for HLA-C alleles. Compared with the 666-donor mean, donors in an Asian-associated ancestry cluster had fewer N-insertions in productive TCRs, according to a later genetic analysis. A later analysis found that HLA-associated TCR beta chains were more clonally expanded and had lower generation probabilities than equally common non-associated chains. Most TCR sequences were observed very rarely across donors, whereas some public TCRs were present in many individuals. An association between a missense DCLRE1C variant and V-gene and J-gene trimming of TCR beta chains was found in a later genetic analysis and replicated in an independent cohort.

In total, more than 500 healthy bone marrow donors made up the cohort. Cohort members were all nominally healthy when sampled, although unrecorded immune exposures were likely present. The donor was CMV seronegative and was included in the group of a few hundred seronegative cohort members. Each donor provided a peripheral blood sample, and peripheral blood mononuclear cells were used for TCR beta sequencing. The Qiagen DNeasy Blood Extraction Kit was used to extract genomic DNA from the blood cell samples. The germline V gene (reference sequence) supplies CDR1 LNHDA and CDR2 SQIVND. From the cysteine up to the phenylalanine, the CDR3 has a length of 12 residues. Only the CDR3 region is kept as DNA, spanning 36 bases read in frame from base 1. V ends up 5 bases short and J 11 bases short, with an unmatched junction base count of 6. To prepare the library, the immunoSEQ multiplex PCR assay was applied. A mixture of 60 forward primers for TCR Vbeta segments and 13 reverse primers for TCR Jbeta segments was used in the multiplex PCR. Amplification of the CDR3 region of rearranged TCR beta genes was performed with a multiplex PCR assay on genomic DNA. The amplified TCR beta libraries were sequenced on the Illumina HiSeq System as 87-base-pair reads. The authors' analysis ran thus. Across the 670 or so repertoires, a later analysis counted about 81 million unique TCR beta chains, roughly 11 million of which were shared by at least two donors. A nearest-neighbor algorithm error-corrected the raw reads and collapsed the reads into unique sequences, merging closely related sequences to remove PCR and sequencing errors. To assign V, D and J gene segments, CDR3 sequences were aligned to IMGT reference sequences. For a sequence to be retained, at least a six-nucleotide match to both a V gene segment and a J gene segment was required. Rearrangements were classified as productive when the CDR3 lacked stop codons and remained in frame with V and J, and all other rearrangements were classified as non-productive. Following IMGT convention, CDR3 was defined as the stretch from the second conserved V-encoded cysteine up to the conserved J-encoded phenylalanine. In an earlier analysis of some 550 of the donors, sequences lacking an unambiguous match to a single V gene segment were excluded. In an earlier analysis of several hundred of the donors, a V segment was called functional when productive rearrangements were above 56.7%, and segregating when the standard deviation between donors exceeded 5%. A statistical classification framework was built for diagnosing cytomegalovirus status from the catalog of TCR beta chain sequences. A later analysis assigned V and J genes by comparing TCR nucleotide sequences with IMGT/GENE-DB human TR gene sequences. Using the TCRdist pipeline, a later analysis assigned CDR3 sequences along with most-parsimonious VDJ recombination scenarios. In a later analysis, every TCR beta chain was defined by the combination of its CDR3 amino acid sequence and its V-gene family, and reads without a unique V-gene family were dropped. To address suspected cross-contamination and a sequencing artifact, a later analysis removed 592 highly shared, low-generation-probability nucleotide sequences. A later analysis calculated a clonal expansion index for each public chain from normalized within-repertoire ranks of inferred template counts. Generation probabilities in a later analysis came from a VDJ recombination model fitted to out-of-frame rearrangements, and those results were checked against IGoR. In a later analysis, TCR-TCR, TCR-HLA and TCR-CMV co-occurrence was scored with hypergeometric tests, and a repertoire-size bias correction was applied to TCR pairs. In a later analysis, false discovery rates were estimated by permuting HLA or CMV assignments 20 times. In a later analysis, co-occurring TCRs were grouped using DBSCAN, and TCRdist sequence similarity was added for clustering within HLA-allele-positive subsets. For co-occurrence clustering, repertoires with fewer than 30,000 or more than 120,000 public chains were excluded, along with roughly 5 repertoires with anomalous nucleotide sharing. The table comes from immuneACCESS by way of TCRdb, which keeps in-frame sequences with V and J called. Part of the clones is missing from these tables; in studies checked, under half for an unresolved V gene and the rest for unknown reasons. V, J and clone size are those of that table, while D and trimming were read from the DNA. Present in this sample are some 150,000 clones, around 80% of which were seen just once. 2.1% of the sample rests with the top ten.

As concerns this clone: Which antigen it targets is not known. Base quality data are lacking; no much larger clone is found one base away.

Recombination connected TRBV19 to TRBJ2-7, with 10 bases aligning to TRBD2. The sequence was obtained from a man between 40 and 49 years old in good health and CMV-seronegative. The sequenced sample consisted of PBMCs. CDR3 loop: CASSSGSGREYF. The DNA sequence is TGTGCCAGTAGTTCGGGAAGCGGGAGGGAGTACTTC.